The 5 T cell receptor beta chains in this list originate from one sample, sequenced in a study of T cells in Graves' hyperthyroidism and ophthalmopathy. The source material, RNA transcripts, was used to amplify TCR beta CDR3 regions. TCR CDR3 regions were first amplified by RT-PCR with HTBI primers. TCRdb used MiXCR to reprocess the multiplex PCR reads, holding one entry per CDR3 protein. The repertoire includes 280,000 or so distinct CDR3 sequences, 13% to 15% of them detected once, and 30% sits in the top ten. The sample consisted of blood. The receptors derive from a woman aged 50 to 60 with Graves' hyperthyroidism that later progressed to Graves' ophthalmopathy.

This clonotype was observed a few times. This sequence joins TRBV6-5 and TRBJ1-5; perhaps TRBD1 as D (6 bases). Trimming removed 0 bases from V and 5 bases from J, with 8 bases in between. The CDR3 contains 14 residues. From germline, CDR1 is MNHEY and CDR2 SVGAGI. In nucleotides, the CDR3 is TGTGCCAGCAGTTACTCGTCAGGGGATCAGCCCCAGCATTTT. Amino acids: CASSYSSGDQPQHF.

Ten or more counts support this clonotype. The V gene is TRBV11-2, the J gene TRBJ1-1; D is ambiguous. Trimming left V 5 bases short and J 1 base short, with 8 bases between. This CDR3 has 13 amino acids. Per the germline V gene, CDR1 is SGHAT and CDR2 is FQNNGV. The CDR3 coding sequence is TGTGCCAGCAGCGGAACAGAGAACACTGAAGCTTTCTTT. The encoded protein is CASSGTENTEAFF.

This rearrangement joins TRBV6-1 to TRBJ1-2; D uncertain. Germline values: CDR1 MNHNS, CDR2 SASEGT. Trimming removed 6 bases at V and 7 bases at J, with 9 bases between. CDR3 length equals 11 residues. CDR3: CASRGSGGYTF. For the CDR3, the DNA is TGTGCCAGCAGGGGATCGGGTGGCTACACCTTC.

This clonotype was recorded many times. The rearrangement uses TRBV30 and TRBJ2-6; D is undetermined. Trimming stripped 4 bases from V and 0 bases from J, with 10 bases between. There are 15 residues in the CDR3. Germline V gives CDR1 GTSNPN, CDR2 SVGIG (reference sequence). As DNA, the CDR3 is TGTGCCTGGATCATTACAGCCTCTGGGGCCAACGTCCTGACTTTC. Translating it yields CAWIITASGANVLTF.

The gene calls are TRBV20-1 and TRBJ1-1; unclear D gene. The CDR3 covers 14 residues. Trimming stripped 1 base from V and 1 base from J, with 10 bases between. Germline lookup yields CDR1 DFQATT and CDR2 SNEGSKA (reference sequence). DNA of the CDR3: TGCAGTGCTAGAGCATTCCGAGGGAACACTGAAGCTTTCTTT. Encoded protein: CSARAFRGNTEAFF.